This T cell receptor (beta chain) was documented in a study of blood T cell repertoires in COVID-19. The CDR3 covers 15 residues. Losses at the gene ends were 4 bases for V and 1 base for J; bases not matched to a gene: 2. Germline loops: CDR1 SGHTA, CDR2 FQGNSA. Repertoires were generated with immunoSEQ multiplex PCR, while TCRdb's copy carries only in-frame clones and drops some. This sample has about 190,000 clones; roughly 80% occur once, and the top ten carry approximately 7.8%. The receptor's source is a woman aged 60-75 years with COVID-19, enrolled during active disease. The V call is TRBV7-2, the J call TRBJ2-7; 12 nucleotides line up with TRBD1. Sequencing was carried out using peripheral blood. CDR3 nucleotides: TGTGCCAGCAGCTGGGACAGGGGGCGATCCTACGAGCAGTACTTC. It is translated as CASSWDRGRSYEQYF.